These T cell receptor beta chains were read from a single sample in a study of cytomegalovirus exposure and HLA in healthy donors. Repertoires were generated with immunoSEQ multiplex PCR, while TCRdb's copy carries only in-frame clones and drops some. The sample lists hundreds of thousands of clones; approximately 88% were seen once. Sequencing was performed on PBMCs. These TCRs come from a boy under 10 years old in good health and CMV-seronegative. Both conserved end residues are part of each CDR3. The D gene is left open where the match is weak. Clone size is stated in some rows and not others, as once, few, many or a class when expanded.

TRBV2	-	-	TRBJ2-5	CASDVRDTITYQETQYF	TGTGCCAGCGACGTCCGGGACACGATAACGTACCAAGAGACCCAGTACTTC
TRBV6-5	-	TRBD2	TRBJ2-1	CASSQSSGRVNEQFF	TGTGCCAGCAGCCAATCTAGCGGGAGGGTCAATGAGCAGTTCTTC
TRBV5-4	-	-	TRBJ2-1	CASTPRGGGALYNEQFF	TGTGCCAGCACCCCCCGAGGTGGGGGGGCCTTATACAATGAGCAGTTCTTC
TRBV6-1	few	-	TRBJ1-4	CASSETERGGEKLFF	TGTGCCAGCAGTGAAACGGAAAGGGGGGGAGAAAAACTGTTTTTT
TRBV6-1	-	-	TRBJ2-2	CASSGQGPAGELFF	TGTGCCAGCAGTGGGCAGGGTCCCGCCGGGGAGCTGTTTTTT
TRBV6-4	-	-	TRBJ2-3	CASSDWQGADTQYF	TGTGCCAGCAGTGACTGGCAGGGTGCAGATACGCAGTATTTT
TRBV6-1	-	TRBD1	TRBJ2-3	CASSVIGGSTDTQYF	TGTGCCAGCAGTGTAATAGGGGGCAGCACAGATACGCAGTATTTT
TRBV29-1	-	-	TRBJ1-2	CSVEEGQNGHGYTF	TGCAGCGTTGAAGAGGGGCAAAATGGTCATGGCTACACCTTC
TRBV7-9	-	TRBD1	TRBJ1-2	CSSRSGDRGFLDYGYTF	TGTTCCAGCAGGTCCGGGGACAGGGGATTTTTGGACTATGGCTACACCTTC
TRBV9	-	-	TRBJ2-5	CASSAGDLSGETQYF	TGTGCCAGCAGCGCCGGGGACTTATCGGGAGAGACCCAGTACTTC
TRBV9	-	-	TRBJ2-7	CASSVAAGLTSSYEQYF	TGTGCCAGCAGCGTAGCAGCTGGACTCACGAGCTCCTACGAGCAGTACTTC
TRBV9	-	TRBD2	TRBJ2-1	CASSVQTSLDEQFF	TGTGCCAGCAGCGTACAGACTAGCCTGGATGAGCAGTTCTTC
TRBV9	-	-	TRBJ1-6	CASSPTQMGPPLHF	TGTGCCAGCAGTCCGACCCAAATGGGCCCACCCCTCCACTTT
TRBV29-1	-	TRBD1	TRBJ1-6	CSVRGQGVYSPLHF	TGCAGCGTTCGTGGACAGGGGGTTTATTCACCCCTCCACTTT
TRBV2	-	TRBD2	TRBJ2-1	CASSAPTSGGAHNEQLF	TGTGCCAGCAGTGCCCCGACTAGCGGGGGGGCCCACAATGAGCAGCTCTTC
TRBV15	-	-	TRBJ1-5	CATSRDQGKGPTTHF	TGTGCCACCAGCAGAGACCAGGGGAAAGGACCCACCACGCATTTT
TRBV10-2	-	-	TRBJ1-2	CASSVGGTNYGYTF	TGCGCCAGCAGTGTTGGGGGGACTAACTATGGCTACACCTTC
TRBV25-1	-	TRBD1	TRBJ2-4	CASSQFSGGDKNIQYF	TGTGCCAGCAGTCAATTTTCAGGGGGCGATAAAAACATTCAGTACTTC
TRBV5-1	-	TRBD2	TRBJ2-2	CASSLAGTSGRSSGELFF	TGCGCCAGCAGCTTGGCCGGGACTAGCGGGAGGTCGTCCGGGGAGCTGTTTTTT
TRBV12-5	-	TRBD1	TRBJ2-7	CASASDRVDEQYF	TGTGCTAGTGCCTCGGACAGGGTTGACGAGCAGTACTTC
TRBV14	-	-	TRBJ2-5	CASSQEEGAVGETQYF	TGTGCCAGCAGCCAAGAGGAGGGGGCGGTGGGAGAGACCCAGTACTTC
TRBV7-9	-	TRBD2	TRBJ2-7	CASSLGGVEDEQYF	TGTGCCAGCAGCTTGGGGGGGGTGGAGGACGAGCAGTACTTC
TRBV5-6	few	TRBD1	TRBJ1-2	CASSPRDRGYGYTF	TGTGCCAGCAGCCCCAGAGACAGGGGCTATGGCTACACCTTC
TRBV10-1	once	TRBD2	TRBJ2-1	CASSTLAGGPNEQFF	TGCGCCAGCAGCACACTAGCGGGGGGGCCCAATGAGCAGTTCTTC
TRBV9	-	-	TRBJ2-3	CASSATGGQSTDTQYF	TGTGCCAGCAGCGCGACAGGCGGACAAAGCACAGATACGCAGTATTTT
TRBV21-1	-	-	TRBJ1-1	CASIYNTEAFF	TGTGCCAGCATCTACAACACTGAAGCTTTCTTT
TRBV13	few	-	TRBJ2-1	CASSSKRGNEQFF	TGTGCCAGCAGCAGTAAACGGGGCAATGAGCAGTTCTTC
TRBV5-4	-	-	TRBJ2-7	CASSTTQGYEQYF	TGTGCCAGCAGCACCACACAGGGTTACGAGCAGTACTTC
TRBV15	-	TRBD1	TRBJ2-5	CATSRETGRETQYF	TGTGCCACCAGCAGAGAGACAGGGCGGGAGACCCAGTACTTC
TRBV5-6	-	-	TRBJ2-4	CASSQRGQLQRNIQYF	TGTGCCAGCAGCCAACGGGGACAATTACAAAGAAACATTCAGTACTTC
TRBV21-1	-	-	TRBJ1-2	CASSKASGAESYGYTF	TGTGCCAGCAGCAAAGCCTCAGGGGCCGAATCCTATGGCTACACCTTC
TRBV7-9	-	TRBD2	TRBJ2-1	CASSPTTSGRVTPGEQFF	TGTGCCAGCAGCCCAACTACTAGCGGGAGGGTTACCCCCGGAGAGCAGTTCTTC
TRBV27	-	TRBD2	TRBJ2-2	CASHPRASGTGELFF	TGTGCCAGCCACCCTAGGGCTAGCGGCACCGGGGAGCTGTTTTTT
TRBV5-4	once	TRBD1	TRBJ1-1	CASSASGTGVMAFF	TGTGCCAGCAGCGCATCCGGGACAGGGGTTATGGCTTTCTTT
TRBV5-4	once	-	TRBJ2-1	CASSSWGLSYNEQFF	TGTGCCAGCAGCTCTTGGGGCCTCTCCTACAATGAGCAGTTCTTC
TRBV10-1	-	-	TRBJ1-3	CAADSDSGNTIYF	TGCGCGGCGGACAGCGACTCTGGAAACACCATATATTTT
TRBV30	-	-	TRBJ2-2	CAWSADSTGELFF	TGTGCCTGGAGTGCTGACAGCACCGGGGAGCTGTTTTTT
TRBV5-1	-	-	TRBJ2-3	CASSVGGRKDTQYF	TGCGCCAGCAGCGTCGGGGGTAGAAAAGATACGCAGTATTTT
TRBV6-1	few	TRBD1	TRBJ1-1	CAAMGQGGGTEAFF	TGTGCCGCTATGGGACAGGGCGGGGGCACTGAAGCTTTCTTT
TRBV9	-	TRBD2	TRBJ2-7	CASSVAGGSSYEQYF	TGTGCCAGCAGCGTAGCCGGGGGGAGCTCCTACGAGCAGTACTTC
TRBV6-1	-	-	TRBJ1-4	CASSEVPAGGREGKLFF	TGTGCCAGCAGTGAAGTCCCGGCGGGGGGGAGGGAGGGGAAACTGTTTTTT
TRBV19	-	TRBD2	TRBJ2-3	CASSTPGLVTDTQYF	TGTGCCAGTAGTACCCCGGGACTAGTTACAGATACGCAGTATTTT
TRBV9	-	TRBD2	TRBJ2-7	CASSAAGVGDEQYF	TGTGCCAGCAGCGCAGCGGGAGTTGGCGACGAGCAGTACTTC
TRBV6-6	-	-	TRBJ1-1	CASSYWRGNTEAFF	TGTGCCAGCAGTTACTGGAGGGGGAACACTGAAGCTTTCTTT
TRBV30	-	-	TRBJ2-3	CAWDNQGYADTQYF	TGTGCCTGGGATAATCAGGGGTATGCAGATACGCAGTATTTT
TRBV6-5	-	TRBD2	TRBJ2-7	CASRVPGGYEQYF	TGTGCCAGCAGAGTCCCGGGGGGCTACGAGCAGTACTTC
TRBV9	-	-	TRBJ2-7	CASSAEQGHHYEQYF	TGTGCCAGCAGCGCAGAACAGGGTCACCACTACGAGCAGTACTTC
TRBV27	-	-	TRBJ2-1	CASSLSHSPFNEQFF	TGTGCCAGCAGTTTATCACATTCCCCCTTCAATGAGCAGTTCTTC
TRBV9	-	TRBD1	TRBJ2-7	CASSLGDRPIGEQYF	TGTGCCAGCAGCCTGGGGGACAGGCCAATCGGGGAGCAGTACTTC
TRBV4-1	-	TRBD1	TRBJ1-5	CASSQGSFGQGQSQPQHF	TGCGCCAGCAGCCAAGGTAGCTTTGGACAGGGCCAAAGTCAGCCCCAGCATTTT
TRBV6-1	few	TRBD1	TRBJ2-7	CASSVHLGQGIVYEQYF	TGTGCCAGCAGTGTCCATTTGGGACAGGGGATAGTCTACGAGCAGTACTTC
TRBV25-1	-	-	TRBJ1-4	CASSDGGNLNEKLFF	TGTGCCAGCAGTGACGGGGGGAATTTAAATGAAAAACTGTTTTTT
TRBV4-1	-	TRBD1	TRBJ2-4	CASSQDWQGAVKNIQYF	TGCGCCAGCAGCCAAGATTGGCAGGGGGCTGTCAAAAACATTCAGTACTTC